The present entry profiles one T cell receptor (beta chain) with its context. The antigen remains undetermined. This sequence may be a read error, since a much larger clone differs from it by one base. This specimen belongs to a study of metastatic and nonmetastatic thyroid tumors. Study information: Both malignant and benign thyroid patients supplied peripheral blood and tumor or nodule tissue samples, across which the repertoires of these patients were then compared.

V lost 8 bases and J lost 4; bases outside the gene matches: 6. This CDR3 comprises 16 residues. Germline CDR1 reads KGHDR; CDR2 reads SFDVKD. Not a single patient had been given any form of treatment at any point before undergoing thyroid surgery. Original processing methods: Built for papillary thyroid cancer, a distant-metastasis classifier drew on CDR3 differences across clinicopathological groups. Using MiXCR, TCRdb re-called clones from the PCR reads. TCRdb's processing, not the authors' own work, is the source of the V and J calls. The sample lists 35,000 to 45,000 clones, 12% occurring once. General study points: It was reportedly found that TCR beta diversity was significantly higher in malignant thyroid tumors than in benign nodules, a difference seen in both blood and tumor samples.

The source is a male donor with papillary thyroid cancer or a benign thyroid nodule (not recorded which). Some clones in this sample may be carry-over from other donors' samples. Material: blood. The chain employs TRBV24-1 and TRBJ2-5; 16 bases match TRBD2. Written as DNA, the CDR3 is TGTGCCACCATCCCCGGGACTAGCGGGAGGGTAGAGACCCAGTACTTC. This sequence encodes CATIPGTSGRVETQYF.